This T cell receptor beta chain is from a study of blood T cell repertoires in COVID-19. Some clones are missing from TCRdb's copy, which holds only in-frame ones; the method was immunoSEQ multiplex PCR. The profile covers around 250,000 clones, with around 89% appearing a single time and over 4% taken by the ten largest. The sequence was obtained from a woman younger than 45 who had recovered from COVID-19. The material sequenced was PBMCs or T cells enriched from blood (not recorded which).

The CDR3 here is CASSYHRESGNQPQHF. The CDR3 DNA is TGTGCCAGCAGTTACCATCGGGAATCGGGCAATCAGCCCCAGCATTTT. The rearrangement links TRBV6-5 to TRBJ1-5; D is unclear. The CDR3 sequence is 16 residues long. V lost 2 bases to trimming and J lost 2 bases, with 13 bases between them. The V gene's germline CDR1 is MNHEY and CDR2 SVGAGI.